The TCR beta chain under discussion was sequenced for a study of T cells in Graves' hyperthyroidism and ophthalmopathy. Study-level information: Specimen type is peripheral blood, collected at initial diagnosis prior to any treatment.

Researchers took RNA transcripts and amplified the TCR beta CDR3 regions from them. A set of HTBI primers served as the primers for a first-round RT-PCR of the TCR CDR3. TCRdb re-analysed the multiplex PCR reads in MiXCR, keeping a single row per CDR3 protein. The data hold hundreds of thousands of distinct CDR3 sequences, with around 13% observed a single time. In this sample, this clonotype turned up a few times. Its antigen is still unknown. Study-level findings and limits: Most thyroid clonotypes with frequency above 0.001 were detected in blood. Ophthalmopathy was identified by the model a median about 6 months ahead of onset.

CDR1 is LNHNV and CDR2 is YYDKDF in the germline V gene (reference sequence). The V gene end was trimmed by 2 bases and the J gene end by 6 bases; junction bases not matched to a gene: 11. CDR3 length: 18 amino acids. The blood was taken when hyperthyroidism was first diagnosed, before any ophthalmopathy symptoms showed up. The sequenced material came from blood. The sequence was collected from a woman aged 30 to 39 with Graves' hyperthyroidism that later progressed to Graves' ophthalmopathy. The chain employs TRBV15 and TRBJ2-1, with TRBD2 identical over 12 bases. CDR3 DNA sequence: TGTGCCACCAGCAGAAGAGGGACTAGCGGGTCTCGTTCCAATGAGCAGTTCTTC. Translated, it gives CATSRRGTSGSRSNEQFF.